One and the same sample provided the 28 T cell receptor beta chains below, sequenced in a study of blood T cell repertoires in COVID-19. Clones were read by immunoSEQ multiplex PCR, and TCRdb kept only the in-frame ones, dropping some. The data contain 350,000 or so clones, 85% to 90% of them singletons. Sample: peripheral blood. These receptors were obtained from a man between 18 and 29 years old with active or convalescent COVID-19.

J is TRBJ1-1 and V is TRBV10-3; no firm D call. Germline assignment: CDR1 ENHRY and CDR2 SYGVKD. The CDR3 extends over 16 amino acids. V gave up 3 bases and J gave up 6 bases, with 20 bases separating them. Written as DNA, the CDR3 is TGTGCCATCAGTGACGGCGGGGTTTGGGGTAGATCTGAAGCTTTCTTT. Protein product: CAISDGGVWGRSEAFF.

About this clone: Other DNA sequences in the same sample also yield this CDR3. This sequence joins TRBV6-6 and TRBJ1-5; a weak D match, TRBD1 (5 bases). V was clipped by 2 bases and J by 0 bases, with 5 bases between them. The CDR3 covers 14 residues. Per the germline V gene, CDR1 is MNHNY and CDR2 is SVGAGI (reference sequence). CDR3 residues: CASSYRGSNQPQHF. CDR3 coding DNA: TGTGCCAGCAGTTACAGGGGTAGCAATCAGCCCCAGCATTTT.

The chain couples TRBV14 to TRBJ2-3, with D hard to call. V was trimmed by 6 bases and J by 2 bases, leaving 3 bases between them. CDR1 is SGHDN and CDR2 is FVKESK in the germline V gene. The CDR3 covers 11 residues. CDR3 DNA sequence: TGTGCCAGCAGTTACACAGATACGCAGTATTTT. Residues: CASSYTDTQYF.

The chain has TRBV7-8 and TRBJ1-1; TRBD1 aligns across 8 bases. V lost 5 bases and J lost 3; bases outside the gene matches: 11. CDR3 length: 16 residues. Germline V CDR1 and CDR2: SGHVS, FQNEAQ. Written as DNA, the CDR3 is TGTGCCAGCAGCCGTTCCGGGACAGGACGGCACACTGAAGCTTTCTTT. Encoded protein: CASSRSGTGRHTEAFF.

CDR3 protein: CASSQGGQGGYTF. The CDR3 DNA follows: TGTGCCAGCAGCCAAGGGGGACAGGGAGGCTACACCTTC. The chain combines TRBV3-1 (or the pseudogene TRBV3-2) with TRBJ1-2, with 9 positions matching TRBD1. The CDR3 is 13 residues long. CDR1 and CDR2 from the germline V gene are LGHDT and YNNKEL (reference sequence). V was clipped by 1 base and J by 8 bases; unmatched bases: 2.

The chain has TRBV3-1 (or the pseudogene TRBV3-2) and TRBJ2-3; 9 positions match TRBD2. Germline V CDR1 and CDR2: LGHDT, YNNKEL (reference sequence). The V and J ends lost 1 base and 1 base, in that order; junction bases with no gene match: 12. This CDR3 comprises 19 residues. CDR3 in amino acids: CASSQGTSGRTVGTDTQYF. CDR3 nucleotides: TGTGCCAGCAGCCAAGGAACTAGCGGGCGCACAGTGGGCACAGATACGCAGTATTTT.

The chain uses TRBV5-5 and TRBJ1-3; D is unresolved. CDR3 length: 15 residues. In germline, CDR1 is SGHKS, CDR2 YYEKEE (reference sequence). The V end was cut by 3 bases, the J end by 3 bases, with 13 bases between. CDR3 residues: CASSSDTARGNTIYF. Written as DNA, the CDR3 is TGTGCCAGCAGCTCAGACACCGCCCGTGGAAACACCATATATTTT.

The J gene is TRBJ2-1, the V gene TRBV6-4; 10 bases agree with TRBD1. The CDR3 length is 16 residues. Per germline, CDR1 MRHNA and CDR2 SNTAGT. V trimming: 5 bases; J trimming: 9 bases; junction bases outside the gene matches: 13. CDR3 bases: TGTGCCAGCAGTCCAGCGCCGGGACAGGGGACGGGTGAGCAGTTCTTC. This encodes CASSPAPGQGTGEQFF.

V is TRBV6-1 and J is TRBJ1-1; D perhaps matches TRBD1 (5 bases). V lost 1 base and J 7 bases, leaving 10 bases between the germline ends. The CDR3 has 13 amino acids. Germline V lookup: CDR1 MNHNS, CDR2 SASEGT. The CDR3 protein is CASSEGLGGEAFF. DNA for the CDR3: TGTGCCAGCAGTGAAGGGTTGGGGGGTGAAGCTTTCTTT.

The chain uses TRBV6-5 and TRBJ2-1, with TRBD2 as a possible D gene (6 bases). The CDR3 length is 14 residues. The V gene lost 5 bases and the J gene lost 1 base, with 9 bases spanning the gap. Germline values: CDR1 MNHEY, CDR2 SVGAGI. In nucleotides, the CDR3 is TGTGCCAGCAGTCGACGGGAGTCCTACAATGAGCAGTTCTTC. Its translation: CASSRRESYNEQFF.

This clone has more than one count but fewer than ten. The rearrangement links TRBV7-9 to TRBJ2-3; 8 bases are shared with TRBD2. The J segment lost 6 bases and the V segment lost 5 bases, leaving 10 bases of the junction unmatched. This CDR3 spans 15 amino acids. Germline V gene lookup returns CDR1 SEHNR and CDR2 FQNEAQ (reference sequence). The CDR3: CASSPRQRELDTQYF. CDR3 nucleotide sequence: TGTGCCAGCAGCCCACGTCAGCGGGAGTTGGATACGCAGTATTTT.

This chain links TRBV15 with TRBJ1-2, with TRBD1 identical over 7 bases. This CDR3 region has 15 residues. Per the germline V gene, CDR1 is LNHNV and CDR2 is YYDKDF (reference sequence). V gave up 2 bases and J gave up 3 bases; unmatched junction bases: 6. The CDR3 sequence: CATSRTDREYYGYTF. The DNA for the CDR3 is TGTGCCACCAGCAGAACCGACAGGGAATACTATGGCTACACCTTC.

The chain employs TRBV19 and TRBJ2-2; 7 bases line up with TRBD1. Germline V gene data show CDR1 as LNHDA and CDR2 as SQIVND (reference sequence). J was trimmed by 2 bases and V by 5 bases; bases with no gene match: 5. The CDR3 runs to 15 residues. The CDR3 loop reads CASSPGQVNTGELFF. CDR3 DNA sequence: TGTGCCAGTAGTCCCGGACAGGTTAACACCGGGGAGCTGTTTTTT.

This rearrangement joins TRBV5-5 to TRBJ1-4; the D is unclear. Trimming cost V 4 bases and J 3 bases, with 13 bases left between them. The CDR3 sequence is 15 residues long. Germline V lookup: CDR1 SGHKS, CDR2 YYEKEE (reference sequence). The CDR3 loop is CASSRGGRSNEKLFF. The CDR3 nucleotides read TGTGCCAGCAGCCGGGGTGGGCGGTCTAATGAAAAACTGTTTTTT.

In this sample, this clone turned up once. The chain carries TRBV27 and TRBJ1-2; D gene ambiguous. CDR3 length: 13 amino acids. CDR1 MNHEY and CDR2 SMNVEV come from the germline V gene (reference sequence). V was pared by 3 bases and J by 8 bases, with 13 bases between. The CDR3 DNA reads as TGTGCCAGCAGTTTGGCAGGTACTAGCGGCTACACCTTC. The encoded protein is CASSLAGTSGYTF.

This chain links TRBV2 with TRBJ2-7, with 10 bases that match TRBD1. CDR1 SNHLY and CDR2 FYNNEI come from the germline V gene. J lost 6 bases, V lost 5 bases, and 7 bases had no gene match. The CDR3 sequence is 14 residues long. CDR3 amino acids: CASSLGDRGIEQYF. The CDR3 DNA reads TGTGCCAGCAGTTTGGGGGACAGGGGTATCGAGCAGTACTTC.

The chain couples TRBV3-1 (or the pseudogene TRBV3-2) to TRBJ2-1; 9 bases fit TRBD2. After removal of 4 bases from V and 15 bases from J, the junction contained 10 bases not matched to a gene. Germline CDR1 LGHDT, CDR2 YNNKEL (reference sequence). The CDR3 contains 13 residues. The CDR3 here is CASSPSGRHHWFF. In nucleotides, the CDR3 is TGTGCCAGCAGCCCCAGCGGGAGGCACCATTGGTTCTTC.

The V gene is TRBV27, the J gene TRBJ2-7; maybe TRBD2 (7 bases). The CDR3 runs 14 residues. Germline-derived CDR1 and CDR2 are MNHEY and SMNVEV (reference sequence). V lost 3 bases, J lost 3 bases, and 12 bases lay in between. CDR3 amino acids: CASSLRRGLYEQYF. As DNA, the CDR3 is TGTGCCAGCAGTTTGCGGCGGGGGCTCTACGAGCAGTACTTC.

This clone was counted a single time. This sequence joins TRBV6-1 and TRBJ2-7; weak D call: TRBD1 (7 bases). The V gene lost 6 bases and the J gene lost 2 bases, with 14 bases spanning the gap. This CDR3 contains 14 residues. CDR1 is MNHNS, CDR2 SASEGT, per germline. The CDR3 protein is CASRGAGQTYEQYF. CDR3 in DNA: TGTGCCAGCAGAGGCGCGGGACAGACCTACGAGCAGTACTTC.

V gene TRBV5-1 combines with J gene TRBJ2-1, with 10 bases matching TRBD2. Germline assignment: CDR1 SGHRS and CDR2 YFSETQ. V lost 3 bases, J lost 8 bases, and 8 bases stayed unmatched. This CDR3 has 15 amino acids. The CDR3 spells CASSSSGRGFDEQFF. As DNA, the CDR3 is TGCGCCAGCAGCTCGAGCGGGAGGGGGTTCGATGAGCAGTTCTTC.

The rearrangement links TRBV7-2 to TRBJ1-5, with 10 nucleotides matching TRBD1. This CDR3 region has 16 residues. Looked up from germline, CDR1 is SGHTA and CDR2 is FQGNSA. Trimming cost V 5 bases and J 6 bases; bases outside gene matches: 10. In DNA form, the CDR3 reads TGTGCCAGCAGCCCCCGGGACAGGGGTGAGGGTCAGCCCCAGCATTTT. Its translation: CASSPRDRGEGQPQHF. The variable domain in full, with the rest retrieved from reference TRBV7-2 and TRBJ1-5, is GAGVSQSPSNKVTEKGKDVELRCDPISGHTALYWYRQSLGQGLEFLIYFQGNSAPDKSGLPSDRFSAERTGGSVSTLTIQRTQQEDSAVYLCASSPRDRGEGQPQHFGDGTRLSIL.

V gene TRBV7-9 combines with J gene TRBJ2-3, with 8 bases identical to TRBD2. After removal of 5 bases from V and 2 bases from J, the junction contained 12 bases not matched to a gene. The CDR3 is 17 residues long. The germline V gene encodes CDR1 SEHNR and CDR2 FQNEAQ (reference sequence). The DNA of the CDR3 is TGTGCCAGCAGCCCACTGGCGGGAGGTCGAAACACAGATACGCAGTATTTT. It specifies CASSPLAGGRNTDTQYF.

J is TRBJ1-2 and V is TRBV2; 8 positions agree with TRBD1. V was clipped by 8 bases and J by 8 bases; unmatched bases: 10. There are 13 residues in the CDR3. Germline values: CDR1 SNHLY, CDR2 FYNNEI. The CDR3 DNA sequence: TGTGCCAGCCTATCGTACAGGGGGTTCGGCTACACCTTC. As protein: CASLSYRGFGYTF. The whole variable domain, filled in from reference TRBV2 and TRBJ1-2, reads EPEVTQTPSHQVTQMGQEVILRCVPISNHLYFYWYRQILGQKVEFLVSFYNNEISEKSEIFDDQFSVERPDGSNFTLKIRSTKLEDSAMYFCASLSYRGFGYTFGSGTRLTVV.

The CDR3 nucleotides read TGTGCCAGCAGCCAGTTGCCAGATGATTTATCACCCCTCCACTTT. This translates into CASSQLPDDLSPLHF. V usage is TRBV4-2 and J usage is TRBJ1-6; D ambiguous. The CDR3 loop spans 15 amino acids. Germline V gene data show CDR1 as LGHNA and CDR2 as YNFKEQ. The V and J ends lost 3 bases and 10 bases respectively, with 16 bases between them.

The chain combines TRBV20-1 with TRBJ2-5; D not resolved. CDR1 is DFQATT and CDR2 is SNEGSKA in the germline V gene (reference sequence). V lost 7 bases and J 3 bases, leaving 9 bases between the germline ends. This CDR3 has 11 amino acids. DNA for the CDR3: TGCAGTGACCTCAGGAAAGAGACCCAGTACTTC. Residues: CSDLRKETQYF.

The V and J genes are TRBV15 and TRBJ1-1; TRBD1 matches 7 bases. CDR1 LNHNV and CDR2 YYDKDF come from the germline V gene (reference sequence). The CDR3 loop spans 15 amino acids. Germline trimming cut 3 bases from V and 1 base from J; bases unmatched to any gene: 5. CDR3 in amino acids: CATSREAGGNTEAFF. The DNA for the CDR3 is TGTGCCACCAGCAGGGAGGCAGGGGGGAACACTGAAGCTTTCTTT.

The chain uses TRBV5-6 and TRBJ2-5, with TRBD1 matching over 7 bases. Per the germline V gene, CDR1 is SGHDT and CDR2 is YYEEEE. This CDR3 contains 15 residues. With V trimmed by 5 bases and J by 1 base, 8 bases remained unmatched. CDR3 coding DNA: TGTGCCAGCAGTTTCATGGGACAGACCCAAGAGACCCAGTACTTC. Protein product: CASSFMGQTQETQYF.

The rearrangement links TRBV5-1 to TRBJ1-1; 10 nucleotides align to TRBD1. This CDR3 contains 14 residues. Per the germline V gene, CDR1 is SGHRS and CDR2 is YFSETQ. V shed 4 bases and J 4 bases; nucleotides not matched to a gene: 4. In DNA form, the CDR3 reads TGCGCCAGCAGCCCCGGACAGGGGGGCACTGAAGCTTTCTTT. Encoded protein: CASSPGQGGTEAFF.